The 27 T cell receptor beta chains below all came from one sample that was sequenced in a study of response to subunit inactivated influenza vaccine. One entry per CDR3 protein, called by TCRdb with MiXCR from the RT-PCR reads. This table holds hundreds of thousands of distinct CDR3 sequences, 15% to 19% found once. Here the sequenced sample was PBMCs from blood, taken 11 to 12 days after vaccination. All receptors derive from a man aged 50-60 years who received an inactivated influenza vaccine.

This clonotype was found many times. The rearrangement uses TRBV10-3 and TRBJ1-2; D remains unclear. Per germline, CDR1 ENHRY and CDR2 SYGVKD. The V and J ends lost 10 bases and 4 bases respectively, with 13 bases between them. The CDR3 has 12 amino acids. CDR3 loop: CATEDGSYGYTF. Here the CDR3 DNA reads TGTGCCACCGAGGACGGATCCTATGGCTACACCTTC.

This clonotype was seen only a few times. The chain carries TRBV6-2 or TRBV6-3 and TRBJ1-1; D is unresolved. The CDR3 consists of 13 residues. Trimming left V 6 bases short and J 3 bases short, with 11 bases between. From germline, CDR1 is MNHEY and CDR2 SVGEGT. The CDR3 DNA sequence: TGTGCCAGCAGCCCCCTACTCCACACTGAAGCTTTCTTT. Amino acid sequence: CASSPLLHTEAFF.

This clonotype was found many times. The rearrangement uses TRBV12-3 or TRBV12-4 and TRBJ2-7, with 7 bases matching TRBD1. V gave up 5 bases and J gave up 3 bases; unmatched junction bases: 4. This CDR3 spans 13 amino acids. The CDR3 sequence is CASSPWDSYEQYF. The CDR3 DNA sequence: TGTGCCAGCAGTCCCTGGGACAGCTACGAGCAGTACTTC.

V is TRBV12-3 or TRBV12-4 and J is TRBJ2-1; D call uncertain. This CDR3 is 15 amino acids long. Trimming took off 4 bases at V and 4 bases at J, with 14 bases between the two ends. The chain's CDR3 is CASSSVKSLYNEQFF. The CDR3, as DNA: TGTGCCAGCAGTTCGGTCAAGTCCTTATACAATGAGCAGTTCTTC.

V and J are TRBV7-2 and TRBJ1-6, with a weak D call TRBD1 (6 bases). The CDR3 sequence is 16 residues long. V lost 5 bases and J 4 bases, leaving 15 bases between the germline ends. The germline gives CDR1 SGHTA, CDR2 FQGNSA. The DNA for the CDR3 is TGTGCCAGCAGCACGGCCCTCACAGGGTATAATTCACCCCTCCACTTT. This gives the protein CASSTALTGYNSPLHF.

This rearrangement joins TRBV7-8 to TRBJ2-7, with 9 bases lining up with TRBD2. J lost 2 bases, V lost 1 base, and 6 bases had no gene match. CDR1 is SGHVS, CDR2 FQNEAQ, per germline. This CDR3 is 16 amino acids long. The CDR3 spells CASSLGSSGEPYEQYF. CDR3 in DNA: TGTGCCAGCAGCTTAGGCTCTAGCGGGGAACCCTACGAGCAGTACTTC.

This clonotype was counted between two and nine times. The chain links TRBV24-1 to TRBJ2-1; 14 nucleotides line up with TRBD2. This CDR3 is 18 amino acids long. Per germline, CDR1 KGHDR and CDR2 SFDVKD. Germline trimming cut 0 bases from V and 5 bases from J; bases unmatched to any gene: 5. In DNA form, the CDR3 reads TGTGCCACCAGTGATTTGCCATTGGGACTAGCGGGAGACAATGAGCAGTTCTTC. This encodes CATSDLPLGLAGDNEQFF.

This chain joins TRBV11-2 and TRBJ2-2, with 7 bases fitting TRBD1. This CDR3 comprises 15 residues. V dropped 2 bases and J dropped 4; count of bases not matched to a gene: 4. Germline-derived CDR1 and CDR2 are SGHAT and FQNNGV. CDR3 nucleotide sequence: TGTGCCAGCAGCTTAACAGGGGCATTCACCGGGGAGCTGTTTTTT. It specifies CASSLTGAFTGELFF.

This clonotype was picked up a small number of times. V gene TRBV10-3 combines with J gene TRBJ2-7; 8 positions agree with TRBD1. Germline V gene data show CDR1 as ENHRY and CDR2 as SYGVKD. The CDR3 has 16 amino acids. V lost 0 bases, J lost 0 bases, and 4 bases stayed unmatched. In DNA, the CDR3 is TGTGCCATCAGTGAGTCAGGACAGGGCGGCTCCTACGAGCAGTACTTC. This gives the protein CAISESGQGGSYEQYF.

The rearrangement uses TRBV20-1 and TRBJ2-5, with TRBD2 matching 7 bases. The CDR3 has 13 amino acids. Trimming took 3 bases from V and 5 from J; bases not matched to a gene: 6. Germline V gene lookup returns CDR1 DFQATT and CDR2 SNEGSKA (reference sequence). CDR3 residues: CSASPRRGETQYF. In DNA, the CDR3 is TGCAGTGCTAGTCCCAGGCGGGGGGAGACCCAGTACTTC.

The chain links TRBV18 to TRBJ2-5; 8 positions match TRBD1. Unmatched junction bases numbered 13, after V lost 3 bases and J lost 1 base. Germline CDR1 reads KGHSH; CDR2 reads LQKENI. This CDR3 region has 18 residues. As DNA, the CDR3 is TGTGCCAGCTCACCTAACAAAGGGACAGGAGTACGCCAAGAGACCCAGTACTTC. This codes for CASSPNKGTGVRQETQYF.

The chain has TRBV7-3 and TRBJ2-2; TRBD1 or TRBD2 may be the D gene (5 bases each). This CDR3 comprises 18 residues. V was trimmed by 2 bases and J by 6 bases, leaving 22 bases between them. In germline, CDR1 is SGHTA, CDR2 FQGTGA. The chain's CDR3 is CASSLWGLALRGAGELFF. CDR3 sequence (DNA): TGTGCCAGCAGCTTATGGGGATTGGCCCTTAGAGGGGCCGGGGAGCTGTTTTTT.

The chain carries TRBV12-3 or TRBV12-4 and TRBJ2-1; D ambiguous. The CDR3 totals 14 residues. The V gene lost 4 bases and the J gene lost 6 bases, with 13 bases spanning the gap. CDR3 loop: CASSYQDGPNEQFF. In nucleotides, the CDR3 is TGTGCCAGCAGTTACCAAGACGGCCCCAATGAGCAGTTCTTC.

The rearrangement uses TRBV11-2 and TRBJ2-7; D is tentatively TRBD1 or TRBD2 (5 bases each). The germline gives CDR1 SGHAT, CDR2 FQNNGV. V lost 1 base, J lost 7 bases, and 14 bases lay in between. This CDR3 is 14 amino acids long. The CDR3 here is CASSLGGPLKEQYF. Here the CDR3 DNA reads TGTGCCAGCAGCTTAGGGGGACCGCTTAAGGAGCAGTACTTC.

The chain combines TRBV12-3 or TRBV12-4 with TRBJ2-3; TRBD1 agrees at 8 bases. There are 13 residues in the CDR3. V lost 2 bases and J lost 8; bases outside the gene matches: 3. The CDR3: CASSLNDRGTQYF. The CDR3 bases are TGTGCCAGCAGTTTAAATGACAGGGGTACGCAGTATTTT.

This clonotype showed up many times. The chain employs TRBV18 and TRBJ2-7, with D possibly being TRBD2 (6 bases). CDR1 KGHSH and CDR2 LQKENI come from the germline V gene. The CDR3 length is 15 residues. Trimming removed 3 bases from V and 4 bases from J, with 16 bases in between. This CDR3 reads CASSPPGLGTYEQYF. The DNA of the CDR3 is TGTGCCAGCTCACCGCCGGGACTCGGCACATACGAGCAGTACTTC. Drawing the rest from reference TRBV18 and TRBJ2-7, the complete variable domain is NAGVMQNPRHLVRRRGQEARLRCSPMKGHSHVYWYRQLPEEGLKFMVYLQKENIIDESGMPKERFSAEFPKEGPSILRIQQVVRGDSAAYFCASSPPGLGTYEQYFGPGTRLTVT.

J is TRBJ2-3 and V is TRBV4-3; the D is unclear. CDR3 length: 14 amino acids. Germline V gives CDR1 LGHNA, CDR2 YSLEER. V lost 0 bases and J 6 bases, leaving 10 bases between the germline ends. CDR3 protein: CASSQDLYSDTQYF. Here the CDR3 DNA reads TGCGCCAGCAGCCAAGATCTATACTCGGATACGCAGTATTTT.

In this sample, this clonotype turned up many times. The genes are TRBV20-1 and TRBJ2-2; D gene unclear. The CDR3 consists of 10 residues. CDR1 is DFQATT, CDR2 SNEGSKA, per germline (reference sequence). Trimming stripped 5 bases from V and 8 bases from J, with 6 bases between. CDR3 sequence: CSAPDGELFF. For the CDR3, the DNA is TGCAGTGCTCCGGATGGGGAGCTGTTTTTT.

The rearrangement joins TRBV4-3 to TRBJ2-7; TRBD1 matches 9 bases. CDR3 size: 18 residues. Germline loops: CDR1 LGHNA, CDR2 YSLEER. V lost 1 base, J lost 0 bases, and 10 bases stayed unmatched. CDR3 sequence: CASSQGVPGQGLSYEQYF. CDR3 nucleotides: TGCGCCAGCAGCCAAGGTGTCCCGGGACAGGGCCTCTCCTACGAGCAGTACTTC.

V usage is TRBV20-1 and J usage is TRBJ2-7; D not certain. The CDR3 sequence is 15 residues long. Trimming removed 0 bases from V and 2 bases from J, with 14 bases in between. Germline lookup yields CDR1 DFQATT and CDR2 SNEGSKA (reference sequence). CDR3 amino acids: CSARDRAGSPYEQYF. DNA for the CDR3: TGCAGTGCTAGAGACCGAGCAGGTTCCCCCTACGAGCAGTACTTC.

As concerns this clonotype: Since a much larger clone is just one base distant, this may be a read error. The CDR3 reads CASSTIALRASEELYNEQFF. The CDR3 region has the DNA TGTGCCAGCAGTACTATTGCCCTTAGGGCTAGCGAAGAGTTGTACAATGAGCAGTTCTTC. The V and J genes are TRBV28 and TRBJ2-1, with TRBD2 as a possible D gene (6 bases). This CDR3 contains 20 residues. Trimming cost V 5 bases and J 4 bases, with 30 bases left between them. CDR1 and CDR2 (germline): MDHEN, SYDVKM.

The CDR3: CSVNRGNNEKLFF. CDR3 in DNA: TGCAGCGTCAACAGGGGGAATAATGAAAAACTGTTTTTT. The chain combines TRBV29-1 with TRBJ1-4, with 8 bases identical to TRBD1. The trim removed 6 bases at V and 4 bases at J, leaving 4 bases unmatched. Looked up from germline, CDR1 is SQVTM and CDR2 is ANQGSEA. The CDR3 has 13 amino acids. The entire variable domain, with the rest obtained from reference TRBV29-1 and TRBJ1-4, is as follows: SAVISQKPSRDICQRGTSLTIQCQVDSQVTMMFWYRQQPGQSLTLIATANQGSEATYESGFVIDKFPISRPNLTFSTLTVSNMSPEDSSIYLCSVNRGNNEKLFFGSGTQLSVL.

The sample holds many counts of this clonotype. CDR3 loop: CASSLGTGTYNEQFF. CDR3 in DNA: TGCGCCAGCAGCCTCGGGACAGGGACCTACAATGAGCAGTTCTTC. The chain carries TRBV5-1 and TRBJ2-1, with TRBD1 matching over 9 bases. Germline-derived CDR1 and CDR2 are SGHRS and YFSETQ. With V trimmed by 4 bases and J by 2 bases, 4 bases remained unmatched. The CDR3 runs 15 residues.

The CDR3 region has the DNA TGTGCCAGCAGTTTATCGGGCAGAACCTACGAGCAGTACTTC. It is translated as CASSLSGRTYEQYF. The chain is built from TRBV12-3 or TRBV12-4 and TRBJ2-7; D gene uncertain. Trimming removed 2 bases from V and 2 bases from J, with 10 bases in between. This CDR3 is 14 amino acids long.

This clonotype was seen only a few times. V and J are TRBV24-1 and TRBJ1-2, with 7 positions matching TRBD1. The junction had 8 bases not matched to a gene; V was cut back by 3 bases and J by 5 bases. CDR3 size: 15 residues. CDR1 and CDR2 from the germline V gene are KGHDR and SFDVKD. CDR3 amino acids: CATSDPKTGKYGYTF. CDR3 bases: TGTGCCACCAGTGATCCCAAGACAGGGAAGTATGGCTACACCTTC.

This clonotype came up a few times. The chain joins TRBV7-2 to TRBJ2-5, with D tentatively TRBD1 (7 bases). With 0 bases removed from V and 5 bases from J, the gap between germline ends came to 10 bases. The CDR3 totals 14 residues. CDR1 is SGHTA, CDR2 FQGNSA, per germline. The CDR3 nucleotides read TGTGCCAGCAGCTTAGCACAGGGGAGGGAGACCCAGTACTTC. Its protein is CASSLAQGRETQYF. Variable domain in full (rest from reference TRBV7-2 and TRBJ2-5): GAGVSQSPSNKVTEKGKDVELRCDPISGHTALYWYRQSLGQGLEFLIYFQGNSAPDKSGLPSDRFSAERTGGSVSTLTIQRTQQEDSAVYLCASSLAQGRETQYFGPGTRLLVL.

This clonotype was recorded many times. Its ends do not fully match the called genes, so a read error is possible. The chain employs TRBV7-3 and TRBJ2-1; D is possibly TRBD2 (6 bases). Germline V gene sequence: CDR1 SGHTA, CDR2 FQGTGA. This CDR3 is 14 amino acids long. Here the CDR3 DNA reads TGTGCCAGCAGTTTAAGCGGAGGGCACAATGAGCAGTTCTTC. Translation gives CASSLSGGHNEQFF.